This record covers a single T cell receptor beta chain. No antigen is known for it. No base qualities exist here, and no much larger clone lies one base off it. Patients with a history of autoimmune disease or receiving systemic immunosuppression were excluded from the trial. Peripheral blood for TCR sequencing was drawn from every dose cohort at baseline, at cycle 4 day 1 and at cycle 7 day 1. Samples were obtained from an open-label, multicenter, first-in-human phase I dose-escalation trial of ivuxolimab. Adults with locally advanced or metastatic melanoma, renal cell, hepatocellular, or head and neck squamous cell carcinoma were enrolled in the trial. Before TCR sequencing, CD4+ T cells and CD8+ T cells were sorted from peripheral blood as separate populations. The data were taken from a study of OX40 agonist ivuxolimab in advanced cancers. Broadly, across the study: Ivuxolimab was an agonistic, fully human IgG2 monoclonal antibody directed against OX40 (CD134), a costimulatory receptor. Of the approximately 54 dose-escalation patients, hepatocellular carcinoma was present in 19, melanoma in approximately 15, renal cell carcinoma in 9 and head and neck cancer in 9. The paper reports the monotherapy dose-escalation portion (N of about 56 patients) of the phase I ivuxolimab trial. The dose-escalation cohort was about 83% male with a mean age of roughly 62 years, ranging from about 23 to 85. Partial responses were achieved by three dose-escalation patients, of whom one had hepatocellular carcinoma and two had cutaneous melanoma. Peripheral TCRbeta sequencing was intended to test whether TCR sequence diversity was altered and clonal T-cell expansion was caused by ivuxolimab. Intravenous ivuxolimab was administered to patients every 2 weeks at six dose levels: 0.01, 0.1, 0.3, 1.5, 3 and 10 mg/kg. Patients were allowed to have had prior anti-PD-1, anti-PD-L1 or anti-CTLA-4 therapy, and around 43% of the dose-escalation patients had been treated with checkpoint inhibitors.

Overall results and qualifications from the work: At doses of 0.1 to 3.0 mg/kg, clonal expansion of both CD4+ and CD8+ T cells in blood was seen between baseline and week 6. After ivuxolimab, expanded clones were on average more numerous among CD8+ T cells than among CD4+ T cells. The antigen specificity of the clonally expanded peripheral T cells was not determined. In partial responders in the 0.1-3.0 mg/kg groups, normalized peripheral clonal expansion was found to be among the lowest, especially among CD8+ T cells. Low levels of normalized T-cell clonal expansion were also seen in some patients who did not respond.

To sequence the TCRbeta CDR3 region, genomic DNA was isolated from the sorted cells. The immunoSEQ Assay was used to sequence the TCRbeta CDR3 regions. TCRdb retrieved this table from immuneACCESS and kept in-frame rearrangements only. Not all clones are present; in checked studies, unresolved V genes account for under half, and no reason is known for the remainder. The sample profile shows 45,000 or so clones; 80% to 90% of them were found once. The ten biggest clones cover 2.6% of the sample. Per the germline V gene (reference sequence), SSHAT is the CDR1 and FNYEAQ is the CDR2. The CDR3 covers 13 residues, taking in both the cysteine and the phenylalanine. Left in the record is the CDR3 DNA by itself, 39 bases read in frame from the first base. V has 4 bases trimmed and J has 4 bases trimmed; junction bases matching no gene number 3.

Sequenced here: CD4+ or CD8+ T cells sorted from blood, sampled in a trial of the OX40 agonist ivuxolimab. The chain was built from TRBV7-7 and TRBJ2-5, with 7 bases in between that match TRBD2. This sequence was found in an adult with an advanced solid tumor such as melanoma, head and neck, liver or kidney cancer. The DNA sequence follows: TGTGCCAGCAGCTCCGGGACTACAGAGACCCAGTACTTC. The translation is CASSSGTTETQYF.